This T cell receptor (beta chain) was sequenced during a study of T-cell reconstitution after alpha-beta-depleted transplantation in children. Study-level results: It was surviving recipient T cells and thymic progenitors that gave some patients high TCRbeta diversity at day 60. Several hundred rapidly expanded clones from non-depleted graft cells reportedly supplied alpha-beta T cells about two months post-transplant. A year had passed since transplant, and T-cell counts and diversity by then came mostly from newly produced T cells.

Unique molecular identifiers were incorporated into the prepared TCRbeta library. TCRdb independently ran MiXCR on the PCR reads; one entry per CDR3 protein. This sample has roughly 670,000 distinct CDR3 sequences; about 12% occur once, and the top ten carry 0.79%. This clonotype was counted only a few times. Its antigen is currently unknown. Germline loops: CDR1 DFQATT, CDR2 SNEGSKA (reference sequence). V lost 8 bases and J lost 4; bases outside the gene matches: 11. This CDR3 has 13 amino acids. The specimen was PBMCs, collected before TCRalphabeta/CD19-depleted stem cell transplant. The receptor was isolated from a girl aged 2-10 years with congenital amegakaryocytic thrombocytopenia, due to receive a stem cell transplant. This chain connects TRBV20-1 to TRBJ2-7, with 7 bases fitting TRBD1. The CDR3 DNA reads TGCAGTTCTACGCCCCCGGACAGGTACGAGCAGTACTTC. Its translation is CSSTPPDRYEQYF.